One T cell receptor (beta chain) is described in this entry. As yet, its antigen is unknown. CDR1 and CDR2 (germline): SGHKS, YYEKEE (reference sequence). Trimming cost V 2 bases and J 1 base, with 12 bases left between them. This CDR3 contains 15 residues. This record comes from a study of cytomegalovirus exposure and HLA in healthy donors. Study at large: Most genotyped donors, approximately 77% of about 400, had Caucasian-associated genetic ancestry. Study outcomes and limitations: Prior analysis indicated that the majority of TCR beta V segments exhibited productivity approximately 87% or approximately 30% of the time.

This PCR relied on a set of 60 Vbeta primers and 13 Jbeta primers. Repertoires were generated with immunoSEQ multiplex PCR, while TCRdb's copy carries only in-frame clones and drops some. This table holds under 150,000 clones, around three quarters found once. This sequence was found in a man aged 18 to 29 in good health and CMV-seronegative. Sequenced: PBMCs. This chain links TRBV5-5 with TRBJ1-1; weak D call: TRBD1 (6 bases). The CDR3 DNA reads TGTGCCAGCAGCTTTGCAGGGGTTGGGAACACTGAAGCTTTCTTT. Residues: CASSFAGVGNTEAFF.